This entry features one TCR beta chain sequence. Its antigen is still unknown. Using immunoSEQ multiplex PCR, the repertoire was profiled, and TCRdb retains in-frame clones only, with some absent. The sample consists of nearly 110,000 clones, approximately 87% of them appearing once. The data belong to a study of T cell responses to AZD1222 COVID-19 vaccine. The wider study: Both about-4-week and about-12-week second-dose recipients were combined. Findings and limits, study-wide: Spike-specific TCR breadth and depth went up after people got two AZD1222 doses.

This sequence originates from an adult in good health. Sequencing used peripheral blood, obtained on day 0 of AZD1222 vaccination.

For the CDR3, the DNA is TGTGCCAGCAGCCAACAGGGGGTAGGCAATCAGCCCCAGCATTTT. This codes for CASSQQGVGNQPQHF. The chain carries TRBV6-5 and TRBJ1-5; 8 positions agree with TRBD1. CDR3 length: 15 residues. V trimming: 6 bases; J trimming: 2 bases; junction bases outside the gene matches: 6. CDR1 MNHEY and CDR2 SVGAGI come from the germline V gene.